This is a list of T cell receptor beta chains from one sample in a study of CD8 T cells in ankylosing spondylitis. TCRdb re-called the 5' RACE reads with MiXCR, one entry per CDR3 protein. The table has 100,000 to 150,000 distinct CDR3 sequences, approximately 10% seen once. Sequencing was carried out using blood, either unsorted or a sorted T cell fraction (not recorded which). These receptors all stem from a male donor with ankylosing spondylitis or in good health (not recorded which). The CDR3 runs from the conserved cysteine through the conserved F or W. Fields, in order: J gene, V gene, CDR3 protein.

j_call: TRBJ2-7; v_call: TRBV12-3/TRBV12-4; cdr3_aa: CASSGLRSSYEQYF
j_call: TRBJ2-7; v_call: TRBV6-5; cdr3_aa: CASSYSVTASSYEQYF
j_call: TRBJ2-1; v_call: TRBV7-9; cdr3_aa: CASTQDDYNEQFF
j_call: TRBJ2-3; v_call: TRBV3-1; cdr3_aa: CASSQERLAGGPTDTQYF
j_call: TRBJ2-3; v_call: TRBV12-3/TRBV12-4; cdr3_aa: CASSLDFPSTDTQYF
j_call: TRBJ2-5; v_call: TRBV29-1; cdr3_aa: CSVSLRTPGETQYF
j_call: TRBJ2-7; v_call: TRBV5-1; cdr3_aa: CASSPPDGYYEQYF
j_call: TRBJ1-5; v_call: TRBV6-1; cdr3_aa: CASSPRGGEGNQPQHF
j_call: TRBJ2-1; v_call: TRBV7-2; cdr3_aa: CASSLSIVDNEQFF
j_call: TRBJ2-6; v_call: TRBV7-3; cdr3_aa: CASSPPFSGANVLTF
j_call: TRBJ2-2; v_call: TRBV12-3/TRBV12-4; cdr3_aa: CASSLGGVQTGELFF
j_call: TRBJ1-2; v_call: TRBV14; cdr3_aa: CASSQDGARGNGYTF
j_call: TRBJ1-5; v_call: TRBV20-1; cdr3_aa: CSTDRDRVSYDQPQHF
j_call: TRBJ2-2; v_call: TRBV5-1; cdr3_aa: CASSPTVSTGELFF
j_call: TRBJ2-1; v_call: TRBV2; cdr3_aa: CASSGRGVSSYNEQFF
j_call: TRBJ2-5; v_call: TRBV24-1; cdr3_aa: CATSDPGLAGGSKTQYF
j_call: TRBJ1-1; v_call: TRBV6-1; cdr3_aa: CASIRTNTEAFF
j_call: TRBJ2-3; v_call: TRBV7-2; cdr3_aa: CASSLGVSGNTDTQYF
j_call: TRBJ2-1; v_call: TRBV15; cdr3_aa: CATSRPGLEGDEQFF
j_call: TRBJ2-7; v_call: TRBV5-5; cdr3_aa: CASSPTGRYEQYF
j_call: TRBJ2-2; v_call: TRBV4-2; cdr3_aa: CASSHALPSTGELFF
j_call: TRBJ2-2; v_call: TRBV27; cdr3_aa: CASSLGSSAGELFF
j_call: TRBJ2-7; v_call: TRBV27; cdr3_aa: CASSLRTTYEQYF
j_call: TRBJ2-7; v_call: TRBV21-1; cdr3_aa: CASSKELQDRTYEQYF
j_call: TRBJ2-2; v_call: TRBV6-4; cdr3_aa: CASSDDTERGELFF
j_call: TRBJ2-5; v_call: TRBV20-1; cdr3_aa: CSASPSNGAETQYF
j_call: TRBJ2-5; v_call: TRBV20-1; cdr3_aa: CSATFQETQYF
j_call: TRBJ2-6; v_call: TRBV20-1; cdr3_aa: CSATGDGANVLTF
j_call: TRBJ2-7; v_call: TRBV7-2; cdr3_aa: CASSNGGGGRYYEQYF
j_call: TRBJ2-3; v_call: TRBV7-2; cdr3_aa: CASSLIPGLRSTDTQYF
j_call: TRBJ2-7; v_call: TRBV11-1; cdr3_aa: CASSIPLAGRSSSYEQYF
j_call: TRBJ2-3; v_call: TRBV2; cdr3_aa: CASRATSGRGKDTQYF
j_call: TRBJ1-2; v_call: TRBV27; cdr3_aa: CASKTGGANDGYTF
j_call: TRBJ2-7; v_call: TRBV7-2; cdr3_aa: CASSIGSISTYEQYF
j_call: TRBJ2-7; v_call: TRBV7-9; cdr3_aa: CAITGRRTRGSYEQYF
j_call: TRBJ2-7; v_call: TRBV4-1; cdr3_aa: CASSQGVQSEQYF
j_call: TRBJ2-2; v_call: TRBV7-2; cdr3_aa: CASSLVRPNTGELFF
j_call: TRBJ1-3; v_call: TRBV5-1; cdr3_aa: CASSSRDRDSYSGNTIYF
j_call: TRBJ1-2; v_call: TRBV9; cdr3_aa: CASSDSEYGYTF
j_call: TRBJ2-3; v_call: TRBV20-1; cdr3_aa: CSARSVGTDTQYF
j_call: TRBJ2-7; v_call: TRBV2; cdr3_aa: CASSPTKYEQYF
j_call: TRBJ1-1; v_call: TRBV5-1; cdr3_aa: CASSPRLGGNTEAFF
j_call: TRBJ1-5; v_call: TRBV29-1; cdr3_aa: CSNLGTGGFQPQHF
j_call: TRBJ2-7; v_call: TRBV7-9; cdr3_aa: CASSLVPGTGLDEQYF
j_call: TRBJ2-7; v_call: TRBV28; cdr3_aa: CASSSTGTGKSEQYF
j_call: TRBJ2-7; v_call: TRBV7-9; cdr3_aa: CASSVQQGSHEQYF
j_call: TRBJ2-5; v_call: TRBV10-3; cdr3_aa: CAISERGLQETQYF
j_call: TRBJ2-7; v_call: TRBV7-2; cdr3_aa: CASSIGQGSYEQYF
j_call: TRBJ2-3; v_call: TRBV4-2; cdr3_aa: CASSQVGTTTDTQYF
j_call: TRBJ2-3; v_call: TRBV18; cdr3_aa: CASSPPTSPGRVTQYF
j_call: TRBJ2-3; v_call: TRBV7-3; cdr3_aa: CASSSEGRTLDTQYF
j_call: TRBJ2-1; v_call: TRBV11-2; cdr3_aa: CASSQRAGGSNEQFF
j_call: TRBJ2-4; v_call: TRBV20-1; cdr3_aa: CSATDRVEDIQYF